Shown below are 26 T cell receptor beta chains from a single sample sequenced in a study of cytomegalovirus exposure and HLA in healthy donors. Amplification used 60 Vbeta primers and 13 Jbeta primers. Generated by immunoSEQ multiplex PCR, the TCRdb table keeps only in-frame clones and is missing some. Altogether approximately 120,000 clones are present, 75% to 80% being singletons, with the ten largest covering roughly an eighth. The sequenced sample consisted of PBMCs. Receptors were obtained from a woman in her 40s in good health and CMV-seropositive.

V usage is TRBV6-5 and J usage is TRBJ1-1; the D gene is possibly TRBD1 (5 bases). Germline values: CDR1 MNHEY, CDR2 SVGAGI. The V end was cut by 0 bases, the J end by 7 bases, with 15 bases between. The CDR3 totals 15 residues. The CDR3 region is CASSYSTGGHDEAFF. The CDR3 bases are TGTGCCAGCAGTTACTCAACGGGAGGACATGATGAAGCTTTCTTT.

The V and J genes are TRBV10-3 and TRBJ1-6, with no clear D. Germline loops: CDR1 ENHRY, CDR2 SYGVKD. V gave up 4 bases and J gave up 12 bases, with 16 bases separating them. This CDR3 contains 14 residues. CDR3 coding DNA: TGTGCCATCAGTGGGGCTGCAGAGGGCGAACCCCTCCACTTT. Amino acids: CAISGAAEGEPLHF.

The rearrangement uses TRBV5-4 and TRBJ1-1, with TRBD1 matching 10 bases. CDR3 length: 17 residues. The J segment lost 4 bases and the V segment lost 0 bases, leaving 9 bases of the junction unmatched. The germline V gene has CDR1 SGHNT and CDR2 YYREEE (reference sequence). In nucleotides, the CDR3 is TGTGCCAGCAGCTTGGGACAGGGGGCCCCCCAAGTCACTGAAGCTTTCTTT. Translated, it gives CASSLGQGAPQVTEAFF.

Only one count was recorded for this clone. The rearrangement joins TRBV4-1 to TRBJ2-3; unclear D gene. CDR1 and CDR2 (germline): MGHRA, YSYEKL. Trimming shortened V by 2 bases and J by 9 bases, and 12 bases separated the two germline ends. The CDR3 consists of 13 residues. CDR3 nucleotides: TGCGCCAGCAGCCAATTTCTCCTAGGCACGCAGTATTTT. Its translation: CASSQFLLGTQYF.

The chain has TRBV29-1 and TRBJ1-1, with D unresolved. CDR3 length: 13 residues. Per the germline V gene, CDR1 is SQVTM and CDR2 is ANQGSEA. With 5 bases removed from V and 2 bases from J, the gap between germline ends came to 12 bases. CDR3: CSVLEDFNTEAFF. Here the CDR3 DNA reads TGCAGCGTTCTCGAGGATTTCAACACTGAAGCTTTCTTT.

The rearrangement joins TRBV29-1 to TRBJ1-5; no firm D call. V lost 5 bases, J lost 5 bases, and 13 bases lay in between. The germline CDR1 and CDR2 sequences are SQVTM and ANQGSEA. The CDR3 loop spans 13 amino acids. The CDR3 is CSVKGAADQPQHF. In nucleotides, the CDR3 is TGCAGCGTTAAGGGAGCGGCGGATCAGCCCCAGCATTTT.

This chain uses TRBV30 with TRBJ1-6; tentatively, D is TRBD1 (5 bases). Trimming removed 4 bases from V and 6 bases from J, with 19 bases in between. The CDR3 contains 16 residues. Germline V gene lookup returns CDR1 GTSNPN and CDR2 SVGIG (reference sequence). CDR3 nucleotide sequence: TGTGCCTGGAATATCGGGGGAATGAGGGGTAATTCACCCCTCCACTTT. It encodes CAWNIGGMRGNSPLHF.

This clone was seen just once. V is TRBV7-9 and J is TRBJ1-1; D gene unclear. Trimming pared 5 bases from V and 2 bases from J, leaving 6 bases between. CDR1 is SEHNR and CDR2 is FQNEAQ in the germline V gene (reference sequence). This CDR3 has 12 amino acids. CDR3 nucleotide sequence: TGTGCCAGCAGCCAACTTAACACTGAAGCTTTCTTT. Translated, it gives CASSQLNTEAFF.

The V gene is TRBV9, the J gene TRBJ2-3, with 8 bases matching TRBD2. Germline V gives CDR1 SGDLS, CDR2 YYNGEE. The CDR3 is made up of 16 amino acids. Losses at the gene ends were 0 bases for V and 2 bases for J; bases not matched to a gene: 5. The CDR3 nucleotides read TGTGCCAGCAGCGTAGCTCTAGCGGGTAACACAGATACGCAGTATTTT. As protein: CASSVALAGNTDTQYF.

This sequence joins TRBV19 and TRBJ2-5, with TRBD1 identical over 12 bases. With 8 bases clipped from V and 5 bases from J, the junction kept 6 bases outside the gene matches. Germline assignment: CDR1 LNHDA and CDR2 SQIVND (reference sequence). This CDR3 has 14 residues. The CDR3 loop is CASHLGTGGETQYF. CDR3 DNA: TGTGCCAGTCACCTTGGGACAGGGGGCGAGACCCAGTACTTC.

This chain's CDR3 is CATLAGQTYEQYF. The CDR3 DNA reads as TGTGCCACCTTGGCAGGGCAGACCTACGAGCAGTACTTC. This chain uses TRBV6-1 with TRBJ2-7; maybe TRBD1 (5 bases). The V gene lost 10 bases and the J gene lost 2 bases, with 15 bases spanning the gap. This CDR3 has 13 residues. Germline assignment: CDR1 MNHNS and CDR2 SASEGT.

CDR3 protein: CATSRRTGDSEAFF. The CDR3 nucleotides read TGTGCCACCAGCAGGAGGACAGGAGACTCTGAAGCTTTCTTT. V gene TRBV15 combines with J gene TRBJ1-1; 7 nucleotides line up with TRBD1. The junction had 7 bases not matched to a gene; V was cut back by 3 bases and J by 6 bases. This CDR3 has 14 amino acids. From germline, CDR1 is LNHNV and CDR2 YYDKDF (reference sequence).

The chain combines TRBV4-1 with TRBJ2-1; D call uncertain. This CDR3 contains 14 residues. Germline V gene sequence: CDR1 MGHRA, CDR2 YSYEKL. V gave up 0 bases and J gave up 8 bases, with 11 bases separating them. Written as DNA, the CDR3 is TGCGCCAGCAGCCAAGATAGCCGGTATGATGAGCAGTTCTTC. It translates to CASSQDSRYDEQFF.

In the case of this clone: An end of the junction does not agree with germline; a read error may underlie this. This rearrangement joins TRBV7-6 to TRBJ2-7; TRBD1 agrees at 9 bases. The CDR3 is 15 residues long. Germline loops: CDR1 SGHVS, CDR2 FNYEAQ. This chain's CDR3 is CASSSPGQGLYEQSF. CDR3 coding DNA: TGTGCCAGCAGCTCCCCGGGACAGGGTCTCTACGAGCAGTCCTTC. The whole variable domain, remainder taken from reference TRBV7-6 and TRBJ2-7, is GAGVSQSPRYKVTKRGQDVALRCDPISGHVSLYWYRQALGQGPEFLTYFNYEAQQDKSGLPNDRFSAERPEGSISTLTIQRTEQRDSAMYRCASSSPGQGLYEQSFGPGTRLTVT.

This clone appeared a few times. The rearrangement joins TRBV7-2 to TRBJ2-5; 8 nucleotides match TRBD1. With V trimmed by 5 bases and J by 5 bases, 7 bases remained unmatched. The CDR3 is 14 residues long. CDR1 and CDR2 (germline): SGHTA, FQGNSA. The CDR3 loop is CASSPDRGGETQYF. CDR3 nucleotides: TGTGCCAGCAGCCCTGACAGGGGAGGCGAGACCCAGTACTTC.

This sequence joins TRBV5-4 and TRBJ2-1; 15 positions match TRBD2. The germline gives CDR1 SGHNT, CDR2 YYREEE (reference sequence). The CDR3 has 16 amino acids. The trim removed 4 bases at V and 6 bases at J, leaving 5 bases unmatched. In nucleotides, the CDR3 is TGTGCCAGCAGCGACCGGACTAGCGGGGGGGGCAATGAGCAGTTCTTC. It encodes CASSDRTSGGGNEQFF.

This chain connects TRBV27 to TRBJ1-1; D unresolved. The V end was cut by 5 bases, the J end by 6 bases, with 19 bases between. The CDR3 has 15 amino acids. Germline values: CDR1 MNHEY, CDR2 SMNVEV (reference sequence). CDR3 bases: TGTGCCAGCAGTCTACATTCCGGGGTTTTCCCTGAAGCTTTCTTT. It encodes CASSLHSGVFPEAFF.

The chain has TRBV2 and TRBJ1-1; maybe TRBD1 (5 bases). CDR3 length: 14 amino acids. Between the trimmed V and J ends, which lost 7 bases and 0 bases, there was a span of 12 bases. Germline CDR1 SNHLY, CDR2 FYNNEI. Here the CDR3 DNA reads TGTGCCAGCACTAGGGACTTTATGAACACTGAAGCTTTCTTT. Encoded protein: CASTRDFMNTEAFF.

The table lists this clone with a count of one. The chain links TRBV5-8 to TRBJ2-2; 16 nucleotides agree with TRBD2. CDR1 and CDR2 (germline): SGHTS, YDEGEE. The CDR3 extends over 17 amino acids. Trimming removed 5 bases from V and 4 bases from J; junction bases left unmatched: 5. CDR3 coding DNA: TGTGCCAGCAGACACGGGACTAGCGGGGGGGCCACCGGGGAGCTGTTTTTT. This translates into CASRHGTSGGATGELFF.

The genes are TRBV6-5 and TRBJ1-6, with D uncertain. The CDR3 runs 15 residues. CDR1 is MNHEY and CDR2 is SVGAGI in the germline V gene. Trimming took off 6 bases at V and 6 bases at J, with 15 bases between the two ends. The CDR3 protein is CASSRQGRSNSPLHF. The CDR3 DNA follows: TGTGCCAGCAGCCGACAAGGTCGTAGTAATTCACCCCTCCACTTT.

This clone showed up just a few times. The chain has TRBV11-2 and TRBJ2-2; 9 nucleotides line up with TRBD1. Trimming took 6 bases from V and 6 from J; bases not matched to a gene: 8. This CDR3 spans 15 amino acids. Germline loops: CDR1 SGHAT, CDR2 FQNNGV. The CDR3 reads CASSYETGGAGELFF. In DNA, the CDR3 is TGTGCCAGCAGTTACGAGACAGGGGGGGCCGGGGAGCTGTTTTTT.

This chain uses TRBV2 with TRBJ1-5; 10 bases fit TRBD1. Germline trimming cut 4 bases from V and 2 bases from J; bases unmatched to any gene: 2. The germline V gene encodes CDR1 SNHLY and CDR2 FYNNEI. This CDR3 contains 15 residues. CDR3 amino acids: CASSVGTGGNQPQHF. In nucleotides, the CDR3 is TGTGCCAGCAGTGTAGGGACAGGGGGCAATCAGCCCCAGCATTTT.

J is TRBJ2-7 and V is TRBV5-1; no clear D gene. The CDR3 length is 14 residues. V was clipped by 0 bases and J by 2 bases, with 9 bases between them. CDR1 and CDR2 from the germline V gene are SGHRS and YFSETQ. In nucleotides, the CDR3 is TGCGCCAGCAGCTTGGCCGCGACAACCTACGAGCAGTACTTC. Protein: CASSLAATTYEQYF. The complete variable domain, with remaining parts taken from reference TRBV5-1 and TRBJ2-7, reads KAGVTQTPRYLIKTRGQQVTLSCSPISGHRSVSWYQQTPGQGLQFLFEYFSETQRNKGNFPGRFSGRQFSNSRSEMNVSTLELGDSALYLCASSLAATTYEQYFGPGTRLTVT.

The chain carries TRBV7-8 and TRBJ1-1; possible D gene TRBD1, 5 bases. The CDR3 sequence is 12 residues long. The V gene's germline CDR1 is SGHVS and CDR2 FQNEAQ. Between the trimmed V and J ends, which lost 5 bases and 5 bases, there was a span of 9 bases. The CDR3 sequence: CASSQGLTEAFF. Here the CDR3 DNA reads TGTGCCAGCAGCCAGGGACTAACTGAAGCTTTCTTT.

V and J are TRBV5-1 and TRBJ1-1, with 7 bases matching TRBD1. Trimming cost V 4 bases and J 2 bases; bases outside gene matches: 5. Germline V gene lookup returns CDR1 SGHRS and CDR2 YFSETQ. CDR3 length: 14 residues. The CDR3 DNA reads as TGCGCCAGCAGCCGCGGGACAGCAAACACTGAAGCTTTCTTT. Translation: CASSRGTANTEAFF.

As DNA, the CDR3 is TGTGCCAGCAGCCCCGCGGGGGCCTACGGCTACACCTTC. Amino acids: CASSPAGAYGYTF. The chain uses TRBV7-2 and TRBJ1-2, with D perhaps matching TRBD1 (6 bases). The CDR3 has 13 amino acids. Germline V gene lookup returns CDR1 SGHTA and CDR2 FQGNSA. Trimming shortened V by 5 bases and J by 8 bases, and 15 bases separated the two germline ends. The variable domain in full, completed from reference TRBV7-2 and TRBJ1-2, reads GAGVSQSPSNKVTEKGKDVELRCDPISGHTALYWYRQSLGQGLEFLIYFQGNSAPDKSGLPSDRFSAERTGGSVSTLTIQRTQQEDSAVYLCASSPAGAYGYTFGSGTRLTVV.